This T cell receptor (beta chain) was identified during a study of T cells in localized non-small cell lung cancer. TCRdb's copy holds only in-frame clones and misses some; the assay was immunoSEQ multiplex PCR. The sample lists approximately 11,000 clones; more than 85% were seen once. This CDR3 region has 19 residues. Germline V CDR1 and CDR2: SGHRS, YFSETQ. Trimming pared 1 base from V and 0 bases from J, leaving 17 bases between. Study-level points and caveats: Median around 56 top-100 tumor clones were shared with paired adjacent lung.

Points on this clone: Its specificity is not known.

The specimen comprised peripheral blood, sampled before any cancer treatment. The chain carries TRBV5-1 and TRBJ2-6; either TRBD1 or TRBD2 may supply D (6 bases each). The receptor's source is a male donor aged 60 or over with stage III lung adenocarcinoma. CDR3: CASSLKTGGSSSGANVLTF. Written as DNA, the CDR3 is TGCGCCAGCAGCTTGAAGACCGGGGGCTCCAGCTCTGGGGCCAACGTCCTGACTTTC. The entire variable domain, with the rest obtained from reference TRBV5-1 and TRBJ2-6, is as follows: KAGVTQTPRYLIKTRGQQVTLSCSPISGHRSVSWYQQTPGQGLQFLFEYFSETQRNKGNFPGRFSGRQFSNSRSEMNVSTLELGDSALYLCASSLKTGGSSSGANVLTFGAGSRLTVL.